Listed here are 27 T cell receptor beta chains from one sample, sequenced in a study of CD8+ T cells in alopecia areata. Extracted RNA was reverse transcribed into cDNA, the sequencing template. The repertoire was sequenced with immunoSEQ multiplex PCR; TCRdb's copy has only in-frame clones and lacks some. This sample yields 87,000 or so clones, of which around 71% are seen a single time; 17% belongs to the top ten. The treatment is: oral pan-JAK inhibitor, 5-10 mg twice daily. Source: CD8+ T cells sorted from blood, taken around week 46, from a patient treated with tofacitinib. The receptors originated from a human donor with alopecia areata.

CDR3 residues: CASSQAATAINGYTF. The CDR3 DNA reads as TGTGCCAGCAGCCAAGCGGCGACAGCGATAAATGGCTACACCTTC. V is TRBV14 and J is TRBJ1-2, with D perhaps TRBD1 (5 bases). V was clipped by 1 base and J by 6 bases, with 15 bases between them. This CDR3 is 15 amino acids long. The germline CDR1 and CDR2 sequences are SGHDN and FVKESK.

Note on this clone: Its ends do not fully match the called genes, so a read error is possible. This rearrangement joins TRBV23-1 to TRBJ1-5; D gene ambiguous. TRBV23-1 is an ORF, with its function uncertain. The CDR3 spans 18 residues. CDR3 in amino acids: CASRQWDTVTYSNQPQHF. The CDR3 coding sequence is TGCGCCAGCAGGCAATGGGATACAGTTACCTATAGCAATCAGCCCCAGCATTTT.

The chain combines TRBV29-1 with TRBJ2-1; D ambiguous. The CDR3 sequence is 12 residues long. The germline V gene encodes CDR1 SQVTM and CDR2 ANQGSEA. Trimming took off 4 bases at V and 5 bases at J, with 9 bases between the two ends. Here the CDR3 DNA reads TGCAGCGTTGCTTTACAGCACAATGAGCAGTTCTTC. This gives the protein CSVALQHNEQFF.

The chain is built from TRBV13 and TRBJ2-7, with D unclear. This CDR3 is 15 amino acids long. The germline V gene encodes CDR1 PRHDT and CDR2 FYEKMQ (reference sequence). Trimming cost V 4 bases and J 10 bases, with 23 bases left between them. For the CDR3, the DNA is TGTGCCAGCAGCTCGCAGATTTCAGCCTCCAGCCCTCAGTACTTC. Its protein is CASSSQISASSPQYF.

The chain recombines TRBV7-9 with TRBJ1-1; D is undetermined. Germline CDR1 and CDR2: SEHNR and FQNEAQ (reference sequence). This CDR3 region has 14 residues. The V and J ends lost 8 bases and 1 base respectively, with 14 bases between them. The DNA for the CDR3 is TGTGCCAGCTCTGAGGATGTTAGGAACACTGAAGCTTTCTTT. This translates into CASSEDVRNTEAFF.

This chain links TRBV4-3 with TRBJ2-7; D is perhaps TRBD1 (5 bases). V shed 0 bases and J shed 9 bases, with 21 bases lying between them. This CDR3 spans 16 amino acids. CDR1 and CDR2 (germline): LGHNA, YSLEER. CDR3 region: CASSQDSGRSADGQYF. The DNA for the CDR3 is TGCGCCAGCAGCCAAGATTCAGGGCGCAGTGCCGATGGGCAGTACTTC.

This clone has just one count. CDR3 nucleotide sequence: TGCAGCGTTGCGGGGTTCACTGAAGCTTTCTTT. It specifies CSVAGFTEAFF. This chain links TRBV29-1 with TRBJ1-1, with no clear D. V shed 4 bases and J shed 4 bases, with 7 bases lying between them. The CDR3 covers 11 residues. Germline V CDR1 and CDR2: SQVTM, ANQGSEA.

This chain joins TRBV13 and TRBJ2-7; D not resolved. The CDR3 spans 13 residues. The germline CDR1 and CDR2 sequences are PRHDT and FYEKMQ (reference sequence). The V end was cut by 0 bases, the J end by 2 bases, with 5 bases between. The CDR3, as DNA: TGTGCCAGCAGCTTAGGCCTAGCCTACGAGCAGTACTTC. Translating gives CASSLGLAYEQYF.

The chain couples TRBV5-6 to TRBJ2-7, with 9 nucleotides matching TRBD1. Germline V gives CDR1 SGHDT, CDR2 YYEEEE. The CDR3 extends over 15 amino acids. Germline trimming cut 3 bases from V and 4 bases from J; bases unmatched to any gene: 8. CDR3 protein: CASSSINRGRYEQYF. The CDR3 nucleotides read TGTGCCAGCAGCTCAATCAACAGGGGGCGGTACGAGCAGTACTTC.

This clone has just one count. The chain uses TRBV5-4 and TRBJ2-3; D ambiguous. The V end lost 4 bases, the J end lost 2 bases, and 11 bases lay between the germline ends. The CDR3 consists of 14 residues. Germline CDR1 and CDR2: SGHNT and YYREEE (reference sequence). The CDR3 loop is CASSLAGPTDTQYF. CDR3 sequence (DNA): TGTGCCAGCAGCCTGGCTGGCCCCACAGATACGCAGTATTTT. The complete variable domain, with remaining parts taken from reference TRBV5-4 and TRBJ2-3, reads ETGVTQSPTHLIKTRGQQVTLRCSSQSGHNTVSWYQQALGQGPQFIFQYYREEENGRGNFPPRFSGLQFPNYSSELNVNALELDDSALYLCASSLAGPTDTQYFGPGTRLTVL.

The chain uses TRBV29-1 and TRBJ1-2; 8 positions match TRBD1. Germline V lookup: CDR1 SQVTM, CDR2 ANQGSEA. The CDR3 totals 14 residues. The V segment lost 7 bases and the J segment 4 bases; nucleotides outside the gene matches: 11. CDR3 region: CSAPQPGGSYGYTF. The CDR3 DNA follows: TGCAGCGCTCCTCAGCCAGGGGGCAGCTATGGCTACACCTTC. The whole variable domain, remainder taken from reference TRBV29-1 and TRBJ1-2, is SAVISQKPSRDICQRGTSLTIQCQVDSQVTMMFWYRQQPGQSLTLIATANQGSEATYESGFVIDKFPISRPNLTFSTLTVSNMSPEDSSIYLCSAPQPGGSYGYTFGSGTRLTVV.

The chain recombines TRBV13 with TRBJ2-3; D unclear. V was trimmed by 5 bases and J by 6 bases, leaving 9 bases between them. This CDR3 spans 12 amino acids. The germline CDR1 and CDR2 sequences are PRHDT and FYEKMQ (reference sequence). The CDR3 DNA follows: TGTGCCAGCAGCCCAGATCGGGATACGCAGTATTTT. It is translated as CASSPDRDTQYF.

The rearrangement uses TRBV7-2 and TRBJ2-1; TRBD2 aligns across 8 bases. Trimming cost V 1 base and J 2 bases; bases outside gene matches: 13. The germline V gene has CDR1 SGHTA and CDR2 FQGNSA. The length of the CDR3 is 19 residues. CDR3 nucleotides: TGTGCCAGCAGCTTAGGACTAGCGAGGCGGAGTTGGACCTACAATGAGCAGTTCTTC. It codes for CASSLGLARRSWTYNEQFF. The complete variable domain, with remaining parts taken from reference TRBV7-2 and TRBJ2-1, reads GAGVSQSPSNKVTEKGKDVELRCDPISGHTALYWYRQSLGQGLEFLIYFQGNSAPDKSGLPSDRFSAERTGGSVSTLTIQRTQQEDSAVYLCASSLGLARRSWTYNEQFFGPGTRLTVL.

The V call is TRBV2, the J call TRBJ2-5, with 9 bases identical to TRBD2. Per germline, CDR1 SNHLY and CDR2 FYNNEI. Losses at the gene ends were 0 bases for V and 4 bases for J; bases not matched to a gene: 6. The CDR3 has 16 amino acids. CDR3 DNA: TGTGCCAGCAGTGAAGCGTGGCTAGCGGGGACAGAGACCCAGTACTTC. Amino acid sequence: CASSEAWLAGTETQYF.

The chain recombines TRBV30 with TRBJ1-2; D is perhaps TRBD1 (6 bases). Germline loops: CDR1 GTSNPN, CDR2 SVGIG (reference sequence). V gave up 4 bases and J gave up 6 bases, with 6 bases separating them. CDR3 size: 10 residues. Here the CDR3 DNA reads TGTGCCTGGAACAGGGATGGCTACACCTTC. Amino acid sequence: CAWNRDGYTF. The whole variable domain, remainder taken from reference TRBV30 and TRBJ1-2, is SQTIHQWPATLVQPVGSPLSLECTVEGTSNPNLYWYRQAAGRGLQLLFYSVGIGQISSEVPQNLSASRPQDRQFILSSKKLLLSDSGFYLCAWNRDGYTFGSGTRLTVV.

This chain connects TRBV20-1 to TRBJ2-7, with 7 nucleotides matching TRBD1. This CDR3 region has 11 residues. With 6 bases clipped from V and 5 bases from J, the junction kept 4 bases outside the gene matches. Germline V gives CDR1 DFQATT, CDR2 SNEGSKA (reference sequence). In DNA form, the CDR3 reads TGCAGTGCCACACAGGGGCACGAGCAGTACTTC. This gives the protein CSATQGHEQYF.

This clone appeared once. V usage is TRBV4-3 and J usage is TRBJ2-2; 11 positions match TRBD1. The CDR3 runs 16 residues. Germline values: CDR1 LGHNA, CDR2 YSLEER. Trimming at V came to 2 bases and at J to 4 bases, leaving 3 bases not matched to a gene. For the CDR3, the DNA is TGCGCCAGCAGCCAAACCGGGACAGGGGGCACCGGGGAGCTGTTTTTT. Protein sequence: CASSQTGTGGTGELFF.

The V and J genes are TRBV15 and TRBJ2-2; D call uncertain. The germline gives CDR1 LNHNV, CDR2 YYDKDF (reference sequence). The CDR3 sequence is 13 residues long. The ends were cut back, 1 base at V and 4 bases at J, with 4 bases in the middle. In DNA, the CDR3 is TGTGCCACCAGCAGAGGGGGCACCGGGGAGCTGTTTTTT. Translating it yields CATSRGGTGELFF.

This chain uses TRBV23-1 with TRBJ1-3; 7 bases agree with TRBD1. TRBV23-1 is filed as an ORF, its function uncertain. Trimming cost V 3 bases and J 8 bases; bases outside gene matches: 7. This CDR3 contains 14 residues. The CDR3, as DNA: TGCGCCAGCAGTCATCGTGACAGGGTTCACACCATATATTTT. As protein: CASSHRDRVHTIYF.

This sequence joins TRBV5-6 and TRBJ2-2; 9 bases agree with TRBD1. Germline loops: CDR1 SGHDT, CDR2 YYEEEE. The trim removed 6 bases at V and 5 bases at J, leaving 8 bases unmatched. CDR3 length: 15 amino acids. CDR3 DNA: TGTGCCAGCACCAACCGGGACAGGGCTACCGGGGAGCTGTTTTTT. It translates to CASTNRDRATGELFF.

This clone has a handful of counts. The chain joins TRBV7-3 to TRBJ1-5; 7 bases are shared with TRBD1. Germline V gene data show CDR1 as SGHTA and CDR2 as FQGTGA. The CDR3 contains 16 residues. V lost 5 bases, J lost 3 bases, and 10 bases stayed unmatched. CDR3 protein: CASSLPTGRNNQPQHF. Here the CDR3 DNA reads TGTGCCAGCAGCCTACCGACAGGGAGAAACAATCAGCCCCAGCATTTT. Looking up the rest from reference TRBV7-3 and TRBJ1-5 gives the full variable domain: GAGVSQTPSNKVTEKGKYVELRCDPISGHTALYWYRQSLGQGPEFLIYFQGTGAADDSGLPNDRFFAVRPEGSVSTLKIQRTERGDSAVYLCASSLPTGRNNQPQHFGDGTRLSIL.

The V and J genes are TRBV13 and TRBJ1-1; 7 bases map to TRBD1. The CDR3 length is 13 residues. Germline CDR1 reads PRHDT; CDR2 reads FYEKMQ (reference sequence). J lost 5 bases, V lost 4 bases, and 4 bases had no gene match. The DNA for the CDR3 is TGTGCCAGCAGCTCGCAGGGGGGGACTGAAGCTTTCTTT. This sequence encodes CASSSQGGTEAFF.

This clone was detected only a few times. The V and J genes are TRBV29-1 and TRBJ2-3, with TRBD1 matching over 11 bases. The V gene end was trimmed by 7 bases and the J gene end by 2 bases; junction bases not matched to a gene: 11. Germline CDR1 SQVTM, CDR2 ANQGSEA. This CDR3 has 16 amino acids. CDR3 region: CSAPIGTGGATDTQYF. The CDR3 DNA follows: TGCAGCGCCCCAATCGGGACAGGGGGTGCCACAGATACGCAGTATTTT.

There are a few counts of this clone. The chain recombines TRBV7-2 with TRBJ2-1; D ambiguous. The germline V gene has CDR1 SGHTA and CDR2 FQGNSA. The V end was cut by 0 bases, the J end by 8 bases, with 11 bases between. CDR3 length: 14 amino acids. The CDR3 DNA reads TGTGCCAGCAGCTTAGCTTTCGGGTGGGATGAGCAGTTCTTC. Encoded protein: CASSLAFGWDEQFF.

As to this clone: Other DNA sequences in this sample translate to the same CDR3. J is TRBJ2-1 and V is TRBV18, with D hard to call. This CDR3 region has 11 residues. Germline lookup yields CDR1 KGHSH and CDR2 LQKENI. Trimming cost V 4 bases and J 6 bases, with 4 bases left between them. Here the CDR3 DNA reads TGTGCCAGCTCACAGGGCAATGAGCAGTTCTTC. Translation: CASSQGNEQFF.

The rearrangement uses TRBV19 and TRBJ1-1, with 9 bases fitting TRBD1. CDR3 length equals 12 residues. Germline V gene sequence: CDR1 LNHDA, CDR2 SQIVND (reference sequence). V gave up 10 bases and J gave up 6 bases; unmatched junction bases: 6. This chain's CDR3 is CAIGTGGSEAFF. The DNA for the CDR3 is TGTGCCATTGGAACAGGGGGCTCTGAAGCTTTCTTT.

V and J are TRBV6-5 and TRBJ2-7; D might be TRBD1 or TRBD2, each matching 5 bases. This CDR3 contains 12 residues. V lost 8 bases and J lost 3, with 11 bases in between. Germline CDR1 MNHEY, CDR2 SVGAGI. In DNA form, the CDR3 reads TGTGCCAGCGGAGGACATAGCTACGAGCAGTACTTC. Its protein is CASGGHSYEQYF.